This TCR beta chain was obtained from a study of CD8 T cells in Susac syndrome. CDR1 PRHDT and CDR2 FYEKMQ come from the germline V gene (reference sequence). Trimming stripped 4 bases from V and 0 bases from J, with 13 bases between. The CDR3 loop spans 16 amino acids. Random hexamers were used to reverse transcribe roughly 0.5 to 1 ug of RNA. TCRdb re-derived calls from the immunoSEQ multiplex PCR reads in MiXCR, one entry per CDR3 protein. The data show some 120,000 distinct CDR3 sequences, more than 90% seen once. TEMRA cells were enriched by FACS, and CD4+ and CD8+ T cells were negatively isolated.

Sequencing used CD8+ T cells from PBMCs. This receptor was taken from a human donor with Susac syndrome. The gene calls are TRBV13 and TRBJ2-1; D not resolved. The CDR3, as DNA: TGTGCCAGCAGCTCCAATGTTGGGCGCTCCTACAATGAGCAGTTCTTC. Its translation is CASSSNVGRSYNEQFF.